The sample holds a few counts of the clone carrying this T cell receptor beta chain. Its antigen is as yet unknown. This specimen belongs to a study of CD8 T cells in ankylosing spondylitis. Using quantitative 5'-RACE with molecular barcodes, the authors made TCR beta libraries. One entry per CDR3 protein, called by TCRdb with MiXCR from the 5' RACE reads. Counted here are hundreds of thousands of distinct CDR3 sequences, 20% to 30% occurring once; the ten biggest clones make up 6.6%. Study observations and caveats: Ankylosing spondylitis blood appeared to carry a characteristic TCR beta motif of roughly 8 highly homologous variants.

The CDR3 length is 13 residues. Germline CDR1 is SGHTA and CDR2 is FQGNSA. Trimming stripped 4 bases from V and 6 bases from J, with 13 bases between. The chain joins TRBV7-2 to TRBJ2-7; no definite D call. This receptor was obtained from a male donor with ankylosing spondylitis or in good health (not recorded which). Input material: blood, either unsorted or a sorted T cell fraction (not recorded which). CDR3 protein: CASSSVARPEQYF. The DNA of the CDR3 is TGTGCCAGCAGCTCTGTCGCCCGTCCCGAGCAGTACTTC.